Following are 20 T cell receptor beta chains from one sample sequenced in a study of low-dose radiotherapy and immunotherapy resistance in tumors. With TRAV- and TRBV-specific primers, first-strand cDNA was made, covering the alpha and beta chains. PCR amplification of the TCRs was performed with Phusion for approximately 20 PCR cycles, and it relied on a constant-region primer together with a V-primer adapter. From the reads, TCRdb called clonotypes with MiXCR, one entry per CDR3 protein. Of 60,000 to 90,000 distinct CDR3 sequences in the sample, less than 35% were seen once. Time point described: before trial treatment. This sample comprised PBMCs, obtained before treatment. These receptors were obtained from a female donor with ovarian cancer.

This clonotype was observed at least ten times. The chain is built from TRBV27 and TRBJ1-2; 7 nucleotides match TRBD1. This CDR3 has 14 residues. Germline V gives CDR1 MNHEY, CDR2 SMNVEV (reference sequence). J gave up 4 bases and V 5 bases, and 7 bases lay outside the gene matches. The CDR3 loop reads CASSLNRGSYGYTF. Here the CDR3 DNA reads TGTGCCAGCAGTCTTAACAGGGGTAGCTATGGCTACACCTTC.

This clonotype has ten or more counts. The chain combines TRBV5-6 with TRBJ2-5, with 8 bases that match TRBD1. There are 15 residues in the CDR3. The trim removed 2 bases at V and 5 bases at J, leaving 8 bases unmatched. Germline lookup yields CDR1 SGHDT and CDR2 YYEEEE. The CDR3, as DNA: TGTGCCAGCAGCTTTCCTGACAGGGACAGGGAGACCCAGTACTTC. Its protein product is CASSFPDRDRETQYF.

This clonotype showed up many times. The J gene is TRBJ2-1, the V gene TRBV7-8; tentatively, D is TRBD2 (7 bases). Germline V CDR1 and CDR2: SGHVS, FQNEAQ. V lost 0 bases and J lost 2, with 14 bases in between. The CDR3 has 17 residues. CDR3 nucleotides: TGTGCCAGCAGCTTAGCCCAGGGAGGGGGTCCCTACAATGAGCAGTTCTTC. Its protein is CASSLAQGGGPYNEQFF.

Concerning this clonotype itself: This likely stems from a read error, as it lies one base from a far larger clone. This chain connects TRBV6-8 to TRBJ1-4; no reliable D call. The germline V gene encodes CDR1 MNHGY and CDR2 SAAAGT. V was trimmed by 8 bases and J by 11 bases, leaving 18 bases between them. The length of the CDR3 is 13 residues. The CDR3: CASANPSQEKLFF. CDR3 coding DNA: TGTGCCAGCGCCAATCCCTCGCAGGAGAAACTGTTTTTT.

In this sample, this clonotype turned up once. A far bigger clonotype differs at one base, so this is likely a read error. The chain joins TRBV12-3 or TRBV12-4 to TRBJ2-1; 8 bases line up with TRBD1. V shed 6 bases, J shed 10 bases, and the junction held 14 bases outside the gene matches. This CDR3 comprises 15 residues. CDR3 DNA: TGTGCCAGCAGGCGAGAGACAGGGGTTGGTTACGAGCAGTTCTTC. Protein sequence: CASRRETGVGYEQFF.

This clonotype was counted ten times or more. The chain is built from TRBV7-6 and TRBJ2-5, with 9 bases that match TRBD1. This CDR3 has 16 amino acids. Germline-derived CDR1 and CDR2 are SGHVS and FNYEAQ. V was clipped by 7 bases and J by 5 bases; unmatched bases: 14. The CDR3, as DNA: TGTGCCAGCACCAAACGAGGACAGGGGAGGATGGAGACCCAGTACTTC. Translated, it gives CASTKRGQGRMETQYF.

This clonotype occurred many times. The chain links TRBV21-1 to TRBJ2-7; whether TRBD1, the table's D call, matches the DNA was not checked. TRBV21-1 is labeled a pseudogene. This CDR3 is built from 14 residues. This chain's CDR3 is CASSNRDVTYEQYF. CDR3 nucleotides: TGTGCCAGCAGCAACCGGGACGTAACCTACGAGCAGTACTTC.

Of note for this clonotype: This probably arose from a read error, given a far larger clone one base away. This sequence joins TRBV10-1 and TRBJ2-1; TRBD1 might be the D (6 bases). This CDR3 has 12 residues. The germline V gene encodes CDR1 WNHNN and CDR2 SYGVQD (reference sequence). This CDR3 is CVISDRYNEQFF. As DNA, the CDR3 is TGTGTCATTTCGGACAGATACAATGAGCAGTTCTTC.

This clonotype was counted ten times or more. V gene TRBV5-1 combines with J gene TRBJ1-2; no reliable D call. CDR3 length: 13 residues. Germline loops: CDR1 SGHRS, CDR2 YFSETQ. V lost 2 bases to trimming and J lost 7 bases, with 12 bases between them. The CDR3 here is CASSLDGSGGYTF. The CDR3 region has the DNA TGCGCCAGCAGCTTAGACGGGTCCGGTGGCTACACCTTC.

Ten or more counts support this clonotype. The J gene is TRBJ1-2, the V gene TRBV28, with D unresolved. Looked up from germline, CDR1 is MDHEN and CDR2 is SYDVKM. V gave up 3 bases and J gave up 6 bases, with 8 bases separating them. The CDR3 is 12 amino acids. CDR3 sequence: CASSLSHDGYTF. CDR3 DNA sequence: TGTGCCAGCAGTTTGAGTCACGATGGCTACACCTTC.

This clonotype was seen repeatedly, ten times or more. The gene calls are TRBV5-4 and TRBJ2-1; 9 bases are a match to TRBD1. The CDR3 totals 15 residues. V gave up 4 bases and J gave up 8 bases; unmatched junction bases: 10. The germline gives CDR1 SGHNT, CDR2 YYREEE (reference sequence). The CDR3 sequence is CASSQEGQGNHEQFF. CDR3 nucleotide sequence: TGTGCCAGCAGCCAGGAGGGACAGGGAAACCATGAGCAGTTCTTC.

This clonotype has only one observation. V usage is TRBV4-2 and J usage is TRBJ2-5, with TRBD2 identical over 9 bases. J lost 0 bases, V lost 4 bases, and 6 bases had no gene match. The CDR3 totals 16 residues. Germline CDR1 LGHNA, CDR2 YNFKEQ. CDR3 region: CASSPTSGQYQETQYF. Written as DNA, the CDR3 is TGTGCCAGCAGCCCGACTAGCGGTCAGTACCAAGAGACCCAGTACTTC.

This clonotype was observed at least ten times. This rearrangement joins TRBV28 to TRBJ2-3; TRBD2 matches at 8 bases. The V gene's germline CDR1 is MDHEN and CDR2 SYDVKM. With V trimmed by 6 bases and J by 7 bases, 18 bases remained unmatched. There are 17 residues in the CDR3. The CDR3 DNA sequence: TGTGCCAGCAGCCCCCTAGCGGGTCCCCCTCGGTCGCATACGCAGTATTTT. Translation gives CASSPLAGPPRSHTQYF. Using reference TRBV28 and TRBJ2-3 for the parts outside the CDR3, the full variable domain is DVKVTQSSRYLVKRTGEKVFLECVQDMDHENMFWYRQDPGLGLRLIYFSYDVKMKEKGDIPEGYSVSREKKERFSLILESASTNQTSMYLCASSPLAGPPRSHTQYFGPGTRLTVL.

The chain has TRBV28 and TRBJ1-5; D unresolved. The V gene lost 7 bases and the J gene lost 4 bases, with 17 bases spanning the gap. The germline gives CDR1 MDHEN, CDR2 SYDVKM. The CDR3 is 15 residues long. CDR3: CASIPSGAPNQPQHF. The CDR3 coding sequence is TGTGCCAGCATCCCATCGGGTGCACCTAATCAGCCCCAGCATTTT.

In its sample, this clonotype was seen a few times. The chain couples TRBV28 to TRBJ2-5; D is possibly TRBD2 (6 bases). This CDR3 contains 15 residues. The germline CDR1 and CDR2 sequences are MDHEN and SYDVKM. V shed 7 bases and J shed 1 base, with 16 bases lying between them. The DNA for the CDR3 is TGTGCCAGCATCCCCTCCGGGAGATCCCAAGAGACCCAGTACTTC. Its translation is CASIPSGRSQETQYF.

This rearrangement joins TRBV29-1 to TRBJ2-5, with a tentative D call TRBD2 (7 bases). CDR1 and CDR2 from the germline V gene are SQVTM and ANQGSEA. This CDR3 is built from 14 residues. The V and J ends lost 7 bases and 5 bases respectively, with 20 bases between them. CDR3 bases: TGCAGCGCCCCTGGGGGGGGCGCTTGGGAGACCCAGTACTTC. Its protein is CSAPGGGAWETQYF.

This clonotype appeared many times. The chain uses TRBV20-1 and TRBJ2-7; TRBD2 matches at 8 bases. Trimming removed 5 bases from V and 4 bases from J; junction bases left unmatched: 4. This CDR3 comprises 12 residues. Germline assignment: CDR1 DFQATT and CDR2 SNEGSKA (reference sequence). CDR3 DNA: TGCAGTGCTCAGCGGGGGAGATACGAGCAGTACTTC. Translated, it gives CSAQRGRYEQYF.

This sequence joins TRBV20-1 and TRBJ2-5; D gene ambiguous. The V end was cut by 6 bases, the J end by 5 bases, with 16 bases between. The CDR3 length is 13 residues. Germline V gene lookup returns CDR1 DFQATT and CDR2 SNEGSKA (reference sequence). The CDR3 DNA reads as TGCAGTGCCCAGTTAACGGTGGGGGAGACCCAGTACTTC. Translating gives CSAQLTVGETQYF.

The chain recombines TRBV28 with TRBJ1-1, with D possibly matching TRBD1 (5 bases). Germline V gene data show CDR1 as MDHEN and CDR2 as SYDVKM. V was trimmed by 7 bases and J by 1 base, leaving 16 bases between them. This CDR3 contains 15 residues. In DNA form, the CDR3 reads TGTGCCAGCACCCCCCCGGGGGGTAGGAACACTGAAGCTTTCTTT. Its protein is CASTPPGGRNTEAFF.

In this sample, this clonotype turned up many times. The rearrangement links TRBV7-9 to TRBJ1-1, with D hard to call. V was pared by 1 base and J by 5 bases, with 8 bases between. The germline gives CDR1 SEHNR, CDR2 FQNEAQ (reference sequence). This CDR3 is 13 amino acids long. CDR3 sequence reads: CASSLDTGTEAFF. In DNA form, the CDR3 reads TGTGCCAGCAGCTTAGACACCGGAACTGAAGCTTTCTTT.